The rows below give T cell receptor beta chains drawn from one sample of a study of OX40 agonist ivuxolimab in advanced cancers. Data came from immunoSEQ multiplex PCR; TCRdb stores just in-frame clones and leaves some out. Of 71,000 or so clones in the sample, 80% to 90% were seen once. The sample consisted of CD4+ or CD8+ T cells sorted from blood, taken in a trial of the OX40 agonist ivuxolimab. These receptors came from an adult with an advanced solid tumor such as melanoma, head and neck, liver or kidney cancer. CDR3s include the opening cysteine and the closing phenylalanine or tryptophan. D genes are given only for firm matches. The listing skips clone size in some rows; elsewhere it reads once, few, many or a size class.

j_call cdr3_length d_call v_call clone_size cdr3_aa cdr3_nt
TRBJ2-7 16 TRBD2 TRBV5-1 . CASSLATSGSAYEQYF TGCGCCAGCAGCTTGGCAACTAGCGGGAGTGCCTACGAGCAGTACTTC
TRBJ2-3 14 TRBD2 TRBV5-1 few CASSQLATTDTQYF TGCGCCAGCAGCCAACTAGCGACCACAGATACGCAGTATTTT
TRBJ2-3 15 TRBD2 TRBV9 . CASSSSGGDTDTQYF TGTGCCAGCAGCTCCAGCGGGGGGGACACAGATACGCAGTATTTT
TRBJ2-1 12 . TRBV6-1 . CASSDGGNEQFF TGTGCCAGCAGTGATGGGGGCAACGAGCAGTTCTTC
TRBJ2-7 16 . TRBV6-5 few CASSYSPWLASGEQYF TGTGCCAGCAGTTACTCCCCCTGGCTAGCGTCGGGAGAGCAGTACTTC
TRBJ2-3 17 . TRBV5-1 . CASSLARGGFSTDTQYF TGCGCCAGCAGCTTGGCCAGGGGAGGGTTCAGCACAGATACGCAGTATTTT
TRBJ1-6 17 TRBD1 TRBV7-9 . CASSLTSGTGDGSPLHF TGTGCCAGCAGCTTAACATCCGGGACAGGGGATGGATCACCCCTCCACTTT
TRBJ2-1 14 TRBD1 TRBV2 . CASGGTGGSNEQFF TGTGCCAGCGGCGGGACAGGGGGCTCGAATGAGCAGTTCTTC
TRBJ1-6 16 TRBD1 TRBV7-8 . CASSLPGQTYNSPLHF TGTGCCAGCAGCTTACCGGGACAGACCTATAATTCACCCCTCCACTTT
TRBJ2-1 16 TRBD2 TRBV7-3 . CASSPGLAGVYNEQFF TGTGCCAGCAGCCCAGGACTAGCGGGAGTCTACAATGAGCAGTTCTTC
TRBJ2-7 15 TRBD2 TRBV7-9 . CASSQEERGIYEQYF TGTGCCAGCAGCCAAGAAGAGCGGGGGATCTACGAGCAGTACTTC
TRBJ1-2 14 TRBD1 TRBV7-2 few CASSPGGPSRGYTF TGTGCCAGCAGCCCAGGGGGCCCCTCGAGGGGCTACACCTTC
TRBJ2-5 13 TRBD1 TRBV5-1 . CASRPGTAETQYF TGCGCCAGCAGACCCGGGACAGCAGAGACCCAGTACTTC
TRBJ2-1 17 . TRBV9 . CASSVEGAGDTENEQFF TGTGCCAGCAGCGTAGAGGGGGCGGGAGATACCGAGAATGAGCAGTTCTTC